This TCR beta chain is from a study of shared clonotypes between healthy human individuals. General study results and limits: Clonotype sharing levels among donors were expected to vary with sequencing depth.

Repertoires were generated with immunoSEQ multiplex PCR, while TCRdb's copy carries only in-frame clones and drops some. The sample contains 2 million to 3 million clones, roughly nine tenths of which appear only once. With regard to this clone: As yet, its antigen is unknown.

The length of the CDR3 is 13 residues. CDR1 is GTSNPN, CDR2 SVGIG, per germline (reference sequence). V gave up 8 bases and J gave up 6 bases; unmatched junction bases: 12. The sample was naive CD4+ T cells sorted from blood. Subset specified: CD45RA+ positively selected. The chain is built from TRBV30 and TRBJ2-7; 8 bases align to TRBD1. The receptor's source is a man aged 18 to 29 in good health. Here the CDR3 DNA reads TGTGCCACGGCTCGCACCACAGGGGGCGAGCAGTACTTC. This encodes CATARTTGGEQYF.